This TCR beta chain came from a study of beta chain features in type 1 diabetes (dated by TCRdb to 2016 to 2018). With regard to the full study: Patients and healthy donors did not differ in mean age, gender distribution, total cell number or subset yield. A total of over 95,000,000 sorted cells were examined across all samples, and RNA yield correlated strongly with the number of cells per subset. The study compared TCRB repertoires of sorted circulating CD4+ T cell subsets between recently diagnosed type 1 diabetes patients and matched healthy donors. Whereas all 28 donors provided naive and central memory subsets, regulatory and stem cell-like memory subsets were isolated from just 8 patients and about 8 healthy donors.

CDR1 and CDR2 were assigned from the germline V gene (reference sequence) as MNHEY and SMNVEV. Taken from cysteine to phenylalanine, the CDR3 has 14 residues. Just the 42-base CDR3 DNA is kept, in frame starting at base 1. At the junction V is shortened by 6 bases and J by 8 bases; bases outside the gene matches: 9. Each donor gave one peripheral blood draw, averaging approximately 0.12 L, which was collected into heparinised tubes. A BD FACSAria II and a panel including CD45RO, CCR7, CD25, CD127, CD95 and CD27 were used to sort naive, central memory, regulatory and stem cell-like memory CD4+ T cells. Purity was above 98% for every sorted population. PBMCs were isolated immediately by Lymphoprep density gradient centrifugation and stained directly without culture. So that batch effects would be minimized, each experiment stained and sorted samples in pairs, pairing one healthy donor with one patient.

About this clone itself: Its binding antigen is unknown. Base qualities were left out, and no much larger clone turns up one base away.

All of the isolated RNA was reverse transcribed with the High Capacity cDNA Reverse Transcription Kit, so expressed TCRB transcripts were sequenced. Deep immunoSEQ sequencing was applied to naive, central memory and regulatory T cell samples, giving an average of approximately 4 million total reads per sample. After sorted cells were lysed in RLT buffer, RNA was extracted with DNase-treated RNeasy Micro or Mini kits, with the choice depending on cell number. To prevent cross-contamination, each cell subset was processed individually, whereas patient and healthy donor samples were processed jointly. The immunoSEQ multiplex PCR was used to amplify TCRB sequences from cDNA, generating 87-bp fragments that spanned the CDR3 region. Sequencing of the amplicons was performed on the Illumina HiSeq platform. Regarding the original processing steps: Synthetic template baselines were used to correct PCR bias computationally, reads within Hamming distance 2 were collapsed together, and singletons that could not be merged were discarded. Reads were aligned against IMGT to assign V, D and J genes, CDR3 length and insertions or deletions at six rearrangement sites. Within each subset, clonotype counts were normalized to sorted cell number, after which true diversity and Gini coefficients were computed with the tcR R package. Repertoire sharing was quantified using the overlap coefficient calculated on TCRB nucleotide sequences. Out-of-frame TCRB sequences from naive cells were analyzed as a proxy for the pre-selection repertoire. TCRdb's version of the immuneACCESS table is confined to in-frame rearrangements and falls short of the full clone set. An unresolved V gene accounts for under half of the shortfall where checked; the remainder is of unknown origin. V and J calls and clone size are given by that table; D and trimming were obtained from the DNA. The sample table records hundreds of thousands of clones; over 11% of these occur just once. Nearly 0.04% of the sample comes from the top ten.

Study-wide findings and limitations: PCR might favor shorter templates, but patient and control samples were amplified and corrected together, so any skew would affect both groups equally. Because small numbers of individuals were included in the HLA sub-analyses, any influence of HLA type on TCRB rearrangement was left unresolved. Naive, central memory and regulatory TCRB repertoires appeared to be more alike among patients than among healthy donors. Sequencing cDNA rather than genomic DNA could over-represent highly expressing activated cells, although activation and CD3 levels did not differ between groups. At VDJ recombination sites, patients with type 1 diabetes made fewer insertions and deleted more nucleotides, a pattern implying thymic rearrangement abnormalities. A moderate but significant shortening of TCRB CDR3 length was observed in type 1 diabetes patients in all four CD4+ subsets.

The sequenced material came from naive CD4+ T cells from blood. The meaning of the sample's cell subset or site label: true naive CD4+ T cells. The V and J genes are TRBV27 and TRBJ1-4; TRBD1 fits 7 bases in the junction. This TCR was recovered from a man younger than 35 with type 1 diabetes. The encoded CDR3 is CASRPDRVWEKLFF. The sequence in DNA is TGTGCCAGCAGACCCGACAGGGTTTGGGAAAAACTGTTTTTT.